The rows below give T cell receptor beta chains drawn from one sample of a study of shared clonotypes between healthy human individuals. Measured with immunoSEQ multiplex PCR; TCRdb has only the in-frame clones, and not every one. This sample has 2 million to 2.5 million clones, with 85% to 95% found just once. The specimen sequenced was naive CD4+ T cells from PBMCs. The source of these receptors is a man younger than 35 in good health. Some clones in this sample may be carry-over from other donors' samples. The CDR3 runs from the conserved cysteine through the conserved F or W. Each record gives: D gene, J gene, V gene, clone size, CDR3 protein, CDR3 DNA. The D gene is left open where the match is weak. A row's size may be missing; if present it is once, few, many or a size class.

NA,TRBJ2-3,TRBV4-1,once,CASSQAPGVTQYF,TGCGCCAGCAGCCAAGCCCCCGGAGTTACGCAGTATTTT
TRBD2,TRBJ2-1,TRBV5-4,NA,CASSFSTSPTYNEQFF,TGTGCCAGCAGCTTTTCGACTAGCCCCACCTACAATGAGCAGTTCTTC
TRBD2,TRBJ2-5,TRBV7-3,once,CASSLWGSSGEETQYF,TGTGCCAGCAGCTTATGGGGCTCTAGCGGGGAAGAGACCCAGTACTTC
NA,TRBJ2-5,TRBV21-1,NA,CASSTLTAFQETQYF,TGTGCCAGCAGCACATTGACAGCTTTCCAAGAGACCCAGTACTTC
NA,TRBJ2-5,TRBV5-6,NA,CASSLKDPGLLSGTQYF,TGTGCCAGCAGCTTGAAAGACCCGGGACTTCTCTCCGGGACCCAGTACTTC
NA,TRBJ2-2,TRBV9,NA,CASSPDGVNTGELFF,TGTGCCAGCAGCCCCGACGGGGTGAACACCGGGGAGCTGTTTTTT
TRBD1,TRBJ2-6,TRBV5-6,NA,CASSLSTGSSGANVLTF,TGTGCCAGCAGCCTCTCGACAGGGTCCTCTGGGGCCAACGTCCTGACTTTC
TRBD1,TRBJ1-2,TRBV7-2,NA,CASSLTGGNYGYTF,TGTGCCAGCAGCTTGACAGGGGGTAACTATGGCTACACCTTC
NA,TRBJ1-2,TRBV18,NA,CASSPQTVLKGYTF,TGTGCCAGCTCACCACAGACGGTTCTGAAAGGCTACACCTTC
NA,TRBJ1-1,TRBV18,NA,CASSQSVNTEAFF,TGTGCCAGCTCACAATCCGTGAACACTGAAGCTTTCTTT
NA,TRBJ1-1,TRBV15,NA,CATRASGGTEAFF,TGTGCCACCCGAGCGTCGGGTGGAACTGAAGCTTTCTTT
NA,TRBJ1-6,TRBV7-9,NA,CASTSLGVGNSPLHF,TGTGCCAGCACCTCTCTCGGGGTGGGCAATTCACCCCTCCACTTT
TRBD1,TRBJ2-2,TRBV28,NA,CASSPSRRFRTGFNTGELFF,TGTGCCAGCAGTCCATCACGCCGGTTTAGGACAGGGTTTAACACCGGGGAGCTGTTTTTT
NA,TRBJ2-7,TRBV10-3,NA,CAISEGPSYSYEQYF,TGTGCCATCAGTGAGGGGCCTAGCTACTCCTACGAGCAGTACTTC
NA,TRBJ2-6,TRBV15,NA,CATSRGPMGGANVLTF,TGTGCCACCAGCAGGGGGCCCATGGGTGGGGCCAACGTCCTGACTTTC
TRBD1,TRBJ1-1,TRBV6-5,NA,CASSYRMTGKNTEAFF,TGTGCCAGCAGTTATCGGATGACAGGGAAAAACACTGAAGCTTTCTTT
NA,TRBJ2-3,TRBV10-3,NA,CAISESATPDTQYF,TGTGCCATCAGTGAGTCGGCGACCCCAGATACGCAGTATTTT
TRBD1,TRBJ2-2,TRBV12-5,NA,CASGKDRHTGELFF,TGTGCTAGTGGCAAGGACAGGCACACCGGGGAGCTGTTTTTT
NA,TRBJ1-3,TRBV7-9,NA,CAFLGTWGGNTIYF,TGTGCCTTTCTGGGGACTTGGGGTGGAAACACCATATATTTT
TRBD1,TRBJ1-1,TRBV28,few,CASSPDRGGWNTEAFF,TGTGCCAGCAGTCCGGACAGGGGAGGATGGAACACTGAAGCTTTCTTT
NA,TRBJ2-1,TRBV4-2,NA,CASSQGGGTLSYNEQFF,TGTGCCAGCAGCCAAGGGGGCGGGACCCTCTCCTACAATGAGCAGTTCTTC
TRBD2,TRBJ2-3,TRBV7-6,NA,CASSFVPTRLGRGVGDTQYF,TGTGCCAGCAGCTTTGTTCCGACTCGGCTAGGGAGGGGAGTAGGAGATACGCAGTATTTT
NA,TRBJ2-7,TRBV19,NA,CASSELGRNYEQYF,TGTGCCAGTAGTGAACTAGGGAGAAACTACGAGCAGTACTTC
TRBD1,TRBJ1-1,TRBV2,NA,CASTGQGGTEAFF,TGTGCCAGCACGGGACAGGGTGGCACTGAAGCTTTCTTT
TRBD1,TRBJ2-7,TRBV15,NA,CATRKGQGVYEQYF,TGTGCCACCAGAAAGGGACAGGGGGTTTACGAGCAGTACTTC
NA,TRBJ1-2,TRBV7-8,NA,CASSLGRDYGYTF,TGTGCCAGCAGCTTAGGGCGGGACTATGGCTACACCTTC
NA,TRBJ1-3,TRBV7-6,NA,CASSLDRGVANTIYF,TGTGCCAGCAGCTTAGATCGGGGTGTAGCAAACACCATATATTTT
NA,TRBJ2-2,TRBV30,NA,CAWALGSPGELFF,TGTGCCTGGGCCCTGGGGAGCCCCGGGGAGCTGTTTTTT
NA,TRBJ2-5,TRBV28,NA,CASSSAVETQYF,TGTGCCAGCAGTTCGGCTGTCGAGACCCAGTACTTC
NA,TRBJ1-4,TRBV7-9,NA,CASSLGQGRATNEKLFF,TGTGCCAGCAGCCTTGGACAAGGGAGGGCAACTAATGAAAAACTGTTTTTT
NA,TRBJ1-1,TRBV27,NA,CASSFLQPLMNTEAFF,TGTGCCAGCAGTTTTTTACAGCCTCTGATGAACACTGAAGCTTTCTTT
NA,TRBJ2-7,TRBV7-2,NA,CASSLRASIGEQYF,TGTGCCAGCAGCTTACGAGCTAGCATAGGCGAGCAGTACTTC
NA,TRBJ2-2,TRBV6-5,NA,CASTKFNTGELFF,TGTGCCAGCACGAAATTCAACACCGGGGAGCTGTTTTTT
NA,TRBJ2-7,TRBV6-6,NA,CASSYGDGRHEQYF,TGTGCCAGCAGTTACGGCGACGGCCGGCACGAGCAGTACTTC
TRBD2,TRBJ2-2,TRBV5-4,NA,CASSLVGAGTRNTGELFF,TGTGCCAGCAGCTTGGTTGGGGCCGGGACTAGGAACACCGGGGAGCTGTTTTTT
NA,TRBJ2-2,TRBV14,NA,CASSQLPWGGELFF,TGTGCCAGCAGCCAACTGCCGTGGGGCGGGGAGCTGTTTTTT
NA,TRBJ2-1,TRBV2,NA,CASRLQGNEQFF,TGTGCCAGCAGACTCCAGGGCAATGAGCAGTTCTTC
TRBD2,TRBJ2-1,TRBV11-2,NA,CASSLTSGALRYNEQFF,TGTGCCAGCAGCCTGACTAGCGGGGCCTTAAGGTACAATGAGCAGTTCTTC
NA,TRBJ1-1,TRBV5-1,NA,CASSLGPMNTEAFF,TGCGCCAGCAGCTTGGGACCGATGAACACTGAAGCTTTCTTT
NA,TRBJ2-7,TRBV28,NA,CASSDRDTRQYF,TGTGCCAGCTCCGATCGGGATACGAGGCAGTACTTC
NA,TRBJ2-1,TRBV11-3,once,CASSLVSGAAEQFF,TGTGCCAGCAGCTTAGTATCGGGAGCGGCCGAGCAGTTCTTC
NA,TRBJ1-1,TRBV7-3,NA,CASSPRGQGSNTEAFF,TGTGCCAGCAGCCCACGGGGGCAGGGCTCGAACACTGAAGCTTTCTTT
NA,TRBJ1-1,TRBV5-1,NA,CASSQDRQNTEAFF,TGCGCCAGCAGCCAGGACAGACAGAACACTGAAGCTTTCTTT
TRBD1,TRBJ1-1,TRBV25-1,NA,CASSENGQGVSLNTEAFF,TGTGCCAGCAGTGAAAATGGACAGGGGGTTTCTTTGAACACTGAAGCTTTCTTT
TRBD1,TRBJ1-3,TRBV15,NA,CATSTWTGGTTIYF,TGTGCCACCAGCACCTGGACAGGGGGGACCACCATATATTTT
TRBD2,TRBJ2-1,TRBV5-1,NA,CASSPLPGGLGNEQFF,TGCGCCAGCAGCCCGCTCCCGGGAGGTCTCGGCAATGAGCAGTTCTTC